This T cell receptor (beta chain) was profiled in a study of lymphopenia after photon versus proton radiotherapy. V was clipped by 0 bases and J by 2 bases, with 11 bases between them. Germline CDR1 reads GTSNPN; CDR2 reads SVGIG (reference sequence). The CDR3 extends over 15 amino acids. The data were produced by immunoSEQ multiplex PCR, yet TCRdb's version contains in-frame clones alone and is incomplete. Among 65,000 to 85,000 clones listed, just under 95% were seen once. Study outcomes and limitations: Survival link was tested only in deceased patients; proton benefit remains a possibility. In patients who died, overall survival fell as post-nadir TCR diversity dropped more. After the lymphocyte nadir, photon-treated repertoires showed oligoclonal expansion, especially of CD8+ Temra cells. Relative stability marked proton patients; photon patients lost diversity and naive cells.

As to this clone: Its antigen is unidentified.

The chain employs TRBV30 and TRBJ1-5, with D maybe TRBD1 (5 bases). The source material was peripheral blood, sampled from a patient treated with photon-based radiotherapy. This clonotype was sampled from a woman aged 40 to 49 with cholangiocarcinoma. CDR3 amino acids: CAWSVRRGGNQPQHF. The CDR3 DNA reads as TGTGCCTGGAGTGTAAGGAGGGGTGGCAATCAGCCCCAGCATTTT.